This T cell receptor beta chain was sequenced during a study of blood T cell repertoires in COVID-19. About the study: The United States, Italy and Spain were the sources of the acute and convalescent COVID-19 samples. In each case, the material was cDNA or gDNA derived from T cells, B-cell-depleted T cells, or PBMCs.

The CDR3 runs 13 residues. The V gene's germline CDR1 is KGHDR and CDR2 SFDVKD. V lost 5 bases, J lost 1 base, and 5 bases lay in between. Per the study methods: Counts of nucleated cells, estimated from reference gene primer amplification, were obtained. The protocol was immunoSEQ multiplex PCR, while the TCRdb copy is restricted to in-frame clones and leaves out a portion. Clonal size and the V and J genes are those of that table, whereas D and trimming came from the DNA. The sample consists of 150,000 to 200,000 clones, approximately 90% of them appearing once. Patients at the Seattle site were enrolled during active infection and followed longitudinally.

The chain couples TRBV24-1 to TRBJ2-1; no definite D call. The source of this sequence is a man aged 18 to 30 with COVID-19, enrolled during active disease. Material: peripheral blood. The chain's CDR3 is CATSGASYNEQFF. CDR3 coding DNA: TGTGCCACCAGTGGGGCTTCCTACAATGAGCAGTTCTTC.